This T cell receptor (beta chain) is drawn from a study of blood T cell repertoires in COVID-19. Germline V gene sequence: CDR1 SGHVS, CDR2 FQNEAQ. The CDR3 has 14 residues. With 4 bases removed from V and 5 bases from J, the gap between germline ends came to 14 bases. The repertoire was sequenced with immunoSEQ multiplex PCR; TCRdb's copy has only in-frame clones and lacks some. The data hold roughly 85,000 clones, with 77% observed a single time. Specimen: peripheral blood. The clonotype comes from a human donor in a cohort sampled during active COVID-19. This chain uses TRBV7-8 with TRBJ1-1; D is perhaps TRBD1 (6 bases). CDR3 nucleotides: TGTGCCAGCAGCTCACAGGGTGGGTCGACTGAAGCTTTCTTT. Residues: CASSSQGGSTEAFF.